Shown below are 18 T cell receptor beta chains from a single sample sequenced in a study of shared clonotypes between healthy human individuals. Assay: immunoSEQ multiplex PCR; the TCRdb copy retains only in-frame clones and omits some. The table shows around 2,000,000 clones, with over 85% occurring only once. Source material: naive CD4+ T cells sorted from blood. Subset: CD45RA+ positively selected. These receptors were collected from a man younger than 35 in good health.

J is TRBJ2-5 and V is TRBV4-1, with D perhaps TRBD1 (5 bases). The germline V gene encodes CDR1 MGHRA and CDR2 YSYEKL. The CDR3 has 15 amino acids. Trimming cost V 4 bases and J 2 bases, with 14 bases left between them. DNA for the CDR3: TGCGCCAGCAGCCGAATCGGACAACTACAAGAGACCCAGTACTTC. It translates to CASSRIGQLQETQYF.

The V and J genes are TRBV10-3 and TRBJ1-5; 9 bases are shared with TRBD1. CDR1 and CDR2 from the germline V gene are ENHRY and SYGVKD. V lost 5 bases to trimming and J lost 5 bases; unmatched junction nucleotides: 7. This CDR3 is built from 15 residues. CDR3 region: CAISTTGGADQPQHF. The CDR3 coding sequence is TGTGCCATCAGTACGACAGGGGGAGCGGATCAGCCCCAGCATTTT.

The gene calls are TRBV28 and TRBJ1-3, with 9 bases identical to TRBD1. This CDR3 has 17 amino acids. CDR1 is MDHEN, CDR2 SYDVKM, per germline. V trimming: 4 bases; J trimming: 2 bases; junction bases outside the gene matches: 9. The CDR3 DNA sequence: TGTGCCAGCAGTTCCGGACAGGGGAGGAAGGCTGGAAACACCATATATTTT. Translation gives CASSSGQGRKAGNTIYF.

The chain combines TRBV5-1 with TRBJ2-2; TRBD1 might be the D (6 bases). V lost 0 bases and J lost 5, with 14 bases in between. This CDR3 spans 16 amino acids. Germline-derived CDR1 and CDR2 are SGHRS and YFSETQ. CDR3 protein: CASSLASSGVTGELFF. Here the CDR3 DNA reads TGCGCCAGCAGCTTGGCTTCGTCAGGGGTGACCGGGGAGCTGTTTTTT.

The gene calls are TRBV29-1 and TRBJ2-1, with 8 bases that match TRBD2. Trimming removed 4 bases from V and 0 bases from J; junction bases left unmatched: 5. CDR1 SQVTM and CDR2 ANQGSEA come from the germline V gene. The CDR3 contains 15 residues. DNA for the CDR3: TGCAGCGTTGTGGGCGGGGGGAGCTCCTACAATGAGCAGTTCTTC. It is translated as CSVVGGGSSYNEQFF.

The gene calls are TRBV7-9 and TRBJ1-3; D is unclear. This CDR3 contains 11 residues. V was cut by 5 bases and J by 8 bases, with 7 bases left in between. Germline lookup yields CDR1 SEHNR and CDR2 FQNEAQ (reference sequence). The CDR3 DNA follows: TGTGCCAGCAGCCCTGGGGACACCATATATTTT. The encoded protein is CASSPGDTIYF.

V gene TRBV5-6 combines with J gene TRBJ2-5; 9 nucleotides line up with TRBD1. The CDR3 runs to 14 residues. J lost 5 bases, V lost 4 bases, and 6 bases had no gene match. Germline-derived CDR1 and CDR2 are SGHDT and YYEEEE. The CDR3 DNA reads TGTGCCAGCAGCGCGACAGGGGGTTCGGAGACCCAGTACTTC. Translating gives CASSATGGSETQYF. The complete variable domain, with remaining parts taken from reference TRBV5-6 and TRBJ2-5, reads DAGVTQSPTHLIKTRGQQVTLRCSPKSGHDTVSWYQQALGQGPQFIFQYYEEEERQRGNFPDRFSGHQFPNYSSELNVNALLLGDSALYLCASSATGGSETQYFGPGTRLLVL.

The chain recombines TRBV7-8 with TRBJ1-3; D is perhaps TRBD1 (5 bases). Germline CDR1 reads SGHVS; CDR2 reads FQNEAQ. The CDR3 is made up of 16 amino acids. Trimming took off 1 base at V and 0 bases at J, with 10 bases between the two ends. This CDR3 reads CASSLEGSSSGNTIYF. The CDR3 DNA follows: TGTGCCAGCAGCTTAGAGGGGTCGAGCTCTGGAAACACCATATATTTT. Full variable domain (missing parts from reference TRBV7-8 and TRBJ1-3): GAGVSQSPRYKVAKRGQDVALRCDPISGHVSLFWYQQALGQGPEFLTYFQNEAQLDKSGLPSDRFFAERPEGSVSTLKIQRTQQEDSAVYLCASSLEGSSSGNTIYFGEGSWLTVV.

The chain recombines TRBV25-1 with TRBJ2-5; D is unresolved. With 3 bases removed from V and 0 bases from J, the gap between germline ends came to 14 bases. CDR3 size: 16 residues. Germline-derived CDR1 and CDR2 are MGHDK and SYGVNS. CDR3 loop: CASSDLRSANQETQYF. The CDR3 DNA is TGTGCCAGCAGTGACCTAAGGAGTGCGAACCAAGAGACCCAGTACTTC.

The chain recombines TRBV5-1 with TRBJ2-7; D unclear. In germline, CDR1 is SGHRS, CDR2 YFSETQ. V lost 0 bases and J lost 0, with 10 bases in between. The CDR3 sequence is 15 residues long. The CDR3 DNA sequence: TGCGCCAGCAGCTTGGAATCGGATCCCTCCTACGAGCAGTACTTC. It yields the protein CASSLESDPSYEQYF.

The rearrangement joins TRBV19 to TRBJ1-2, with D possibly matching TRBD1 (6 bases). The CDR3 consists of 12 residues. The V end was cut by 5 bases, the J end by 5 bases, with 9 bases between. Germline CDR1 reads LNHDA; CDR2 reads SQIVND (reference sequence). The DNA for the CDR3 is TGTGCCAGTAGTTTCAGGGGTTATGGCTACACCTTC. Translated, it gives CASSFRGYGYTF. Together with reference TRBV19 and TRBJ1-2, the CDR3 gives the full variable domain: DGGITQSPKYLFRKEGQNVTLSCEQNLNHDAMYWYRQDPGQGLRLIYYSQIVNDFQKGDIAEGYSVSREKKESFPLTVTSAQKNPTAFYLCASSFRGYGYTFGSGTRLTVV.

On this clone: Different DNA sequences within this sample yield the same CDR3. J is TRBJ2-1 and V is TRBV2; no definite D call. Trimming pared 7 bases from V and 5 bases from J, leaving 6 bases between. Germline loops: CDR1 SNHLY, CDR2 FYNNEI. This CDR3 region has 11 residues. CDR3 in DNA: TGTGCCAGCATGACCGACAATGAGCAGTTCTTC. As protein: CASMTDNEQFF.

The CDR3 is CASSPRGVVGGYNSPLHF. In DNA, the CDR3 is TGTGCCAGCAGCCCCCGGGGGGTGGTGGGAGGCTATAATTCACCCCTCCACTTT. The chain has TRBV11-2 and TRBJ1-6; D possibly corresponds to TRBD1 (5 bases). V lost 5 bases, J lost 3 bases, and 20 bases lay in between. The germline V gene encodes CDR1 SGHAT and CDR2 FQNNGV. CDR3 size: 18 residues.

This rearrangement joins TRBV28 to TRBJ1-6; 9 positions agree with TRBD1. Trimming cost V 4 bases and J 11 bases; bases outside gene matches: 18. Germline CDR1 is MDHEN and CDR2 is SYDVKM. The CDR3 consists of 18 residues. The DNA for the CDR3 is TGTGCCAGCAGTTCTCTTCGGACAGGGGATCCCAATTTGGCACCCCTCCACTTT. Its protein product is CASSSLRTGDPNLAPLHF. Full variable domain (outside the CDR3, taken from reference TRBV28 and TRBJ1-6): DVKVTQSSRYLVKRTGEKVFLECVQDMDHENMFWYRQDPGLGLRLIYFSYDVKMKEKGDIPEGYSVSREKKERFSLILESASTNQTSMYLCASSSLRTGDPNLAPLHFGNGTRLTVT.

This chain uses TRBV28 with TRBJ1-1, with a tentative D call TRBD1 (5 bases). The germline CDR1 and CDR2 sequences are MDHEN and SYDVKM. The length of the CDR3 is 14 residues. V lost 2 bases and J 2 bases, leaving 9 bases between the germline ends. CDR3 protein: CASSLDQGNTEAFF. CDR3 bases: TGTGCCAGCAGTTTAGATCAGGGAAACACTGAAGCTTTCTTT.

Regarding this clone: Other DNA sequences of this sample code for an identical CDR3. The chain recombines TRBV30 with TRBJ1-2, with D unresolved. The V end was cut by 2 bases, the J end by 8 bases, with 9 bases between. The CDR3 covers 11 residues. Germline values: CDR1 GTSNPN, CDR2 SVGIG (reference sequence). The CDR3 bases are TGTGCCTGGAGTCCTGGCGGGGGCTACACCTTC. Translation: CAWSPGGGYTF.

The V call is TRBV10-3, the J call TRBJ2-7, with 11 bases aligning to TRBD2. Germline V gives CDR1 ENHRY, CDR2 SYGVKD. Germline trimming cut 7 bases from V and 6 bases from J; bases unmatched to any gene: 11. This CDR3 comprises 15 residues. The CDR3 loop is CAITEGIAGGSEQYF. CDR3 coding DNA: TGTGCCATCACCGAGGGGATAGCGGGAGGGAGCGAGCAGTACTTC.

The rearrangement joins TRBV9 to TRBJ2-3; 11 nucleotides match TRBD2. V lost 6 bases and J lost 5; bases outside the gene matches: 14. Germline loops: CDR1 SGDLS, CDR2 YYNGEE. This CDR3 has 17 amino acids. The chain's CDR3 is CASTPRGASGGLDTQYF. CDR3 DNA sequence: TGTGCCAGCACCCCCCGAGGGGCTAGCGGGGGGTTAGATACGCAGTATTTT.